These 30 T cell receptor beta chains were all obtained from the same sample, sequenced in a study of control samples from healthy donors and cancer patients. Produced via immunoSEQ multiplex PCR; TCRdb's table is partial and in-frame only. This sample has 100,000 to 150,000 clones, with more than 85% found just once. The sequenced material came from blood. The receptors come from a woman aged 18-29 years in good health.

The chain has TRBV7-7 and TRBJ1-5; D perhaps matches TRBD1 (5 bases). The V and J ends lost 5 bases and 0 bases respectively, with 11 bases between them. From germline, CDR1 is SSHAT and CDR2 FNYEAQ (reference sequence). There are 15 residues in the CDR3. CDR3 sequence (DNA): TGTGCCAGCAGCGGTCCCAGGGATAGCAATCAGCCCCAGCATTTT. The encoded protein is CASSGPRDSNQPQHF.

The chain has TRBV7-2 and TRBJ2-5, with D tentatively TRBD2 (6 bases). CDR3 length: 13 residues. Trimming stripped 5 bases from V and 4 bases from J, with 11 bases between. Germline V gene data show CDR1 as SGHTA and CDR2 as FQGNSA. DNA for the CDR3: TGTGCCAGCAGCCCCCGGAGGGGAGAGACCCAGTACTTC. Translating gives CASSPRRGETQYF.

This chain connects TRBV28 to TRBJ1-6; D call uncertain. Germline CDR1 and CDR2: MDHEN and SYDVKM. Between the trimmed V and J ends, which lost 4 bases and 8 bases, there was a span of 12 bases. This CDR3 has 14 residues. Written as DNA, the CDR3 is TGTGCCAGCAGTTATCCTATAGGGTATTCACCCCTCCACTTT. Its translation: CASSYPIGYSPLHF.

This clone was seen a few times. The V call is TRBV24-1, the J call TRBJ2-2; either TRBD1 or TRBD2 may supply D (6 bases each). This CDR3 contains 14 residues. Germline V lookup: CDR1 KGHDR, CDR2 SFDVKD. Trimming cost V 5 bases and J 6 bases, with 12 bases left between them. The CDR3 bases are TGTGCCACCAGTGGAGGGGGGTTGGCCGGGGAGCTGTTTTTT. It codes for CATSGGGLAGELFF.

The chain carries TRBV5-5 and TRBJ1-5; D unclear. The CDR3 covers 14 residues. V lost 0 bases, J lost 3 bases, and 7 bases lay in between. CDR1 and CDR2 from the germline V gene are SGHKS and YYEKEE (reference sequence). This chain's CDR3 is CASSLAGPNQPQHF. DNA of the CDR3: TGTGCCAGCAGCTTGGCCGGCCCCAATCAGCCCCAGCATTTT.

The table lists this clone with a count of one. J is TRBJ1-2 and V is TRBV12-5, with D hard to call. The V gene's germline CDR1 is LGHNT and CDR2 FRNRAP. V shed 1 base and J shed 7 bases, with 13 bases lying between them. The CDR3 is 14 residues long. The DNA for the CDR3 is TGTGCTAGTGGTTTGGGTACCGGGGTAGGTGGCTACACCTTC. As protein: CASGLGTGVGGYTF.

This chain links TRBV7-2 with TRBJ1-1, with 8 bases identical to TRBD1. V trimming: 5 bases; J trimming: 7 bases; junction bases outside the gene matches: 6. This CDR3 is 13 amino acids long. Germline V gives CDR1 SGHTA, CDR2 FQGNSA. The CDR3, as DNA: TGTGCCAGCAGCCCCGGACAGGGCTATGAAGCTTTCTTT. Translated: CASSPGQGYEAFF. Drawing the rest from reference TRBV7-2 and TRBJ1-1, the complete variable domain is GAGVSQSPSNKVTEKGKDVELRCDPISGHTALYWYRQSLGQGLEFLIYFQGNSAPDKSGLPSDRFSAERTGGSVSTLTIQRTQQEDSAVYLCASSPGQGYEAFFGQGTRLTVV.

This clone has a single count. The V and J genes are TRBV7-8 and TRBJ1-2; maybe TRBD1 (5 bases). The germline CDR1 and CDR2 sequences are SGHVS and FQNEAQ. Trimming took off 2 bases at V and 6 bases at J, with 13 bases between the two ends. CDR3 length: 14 amino acids. Here the CDR3 reads CASSLTGRVNGYTF. CDR3 sequence (DNA): TGTGCCAGCAGCTTAACGGGACGGGTTAATGGCTACACCTTC.

The rearrangement uses TRBV2 and TRBJ2-2; 8 positions agree with TRBD2. From germline, CDR1 is SNHLY and CDR2 FYNNEI. V trimming: 7 bases; J trimming: 5 bases; junction bases outside the gene matches: 18. The length of the CDR3 is 18 residues. The CDR3: CASKRTPRGTRETGELFF. DNA for the CDR3: TGTGCCAGCAAAAGAACCCCCCGGGGGACTAGGGAGACCGGGGAGCTGTTTTTT.

V gene TRBV15 combines with J gene TRBJ2-4, with 10 nucleotides matching TRBD1. Trimming at V came to 0 bases and at J to 11 bases, leaving 7 bases not matched to a gene. Germline values: CDR1 LNHNV, CDR2 YYDKDF (reference sequence). The CDR3 length is 15 residues. In nucleotides, the CDR3 is TGTGCCACCAGCAGAGATCGAGACAGGGGGCTGGTTCAGTACTTC. Translation gives CATSRDRDRGLVQYF.

V is TRBV7-2 and J is TRBJ2-7, with D possibly matching TRBD2 (6 bases). Germline CDR1 SGHTA, CDR2 FQGNSA. The CDR3 runs to 15 residues. V lost 5 bases and J 5 bases, leaving 19 bases between the germline ends. CDR3 in DNA: TGTGCCAGCAGCACTTCCGGGACGGGGGATAACGAGCAGTACTTC. Translated: CASSTSGTGDNEQYF.

The gene calls are TRBV3-1 (or the pseudogene TRBV3-2) and TRBJ2-7; D possibly matches TRBD1 or TRBD2 (6 bases each). This CDR3 has 18 residues. CDR1 and CDR2 (germline): LGHDT, YNNKEL (reference sequence). Trimming pared 3 bases from V and 3 bases from J, leaving 24 bases between. CDR3 protein: CASSQARGRPLKFYEQYF. Here the CDR3 DNA reads TGTGCCAGCAGCCAGGCGAGGGGGAGGCCGCTCAAATTCTACGAGCAGTACTTC.

The chain employs TRBV5-1 and TRBJ1-1; no clear D gene. The V and J ends lost 3 bases and 1 base respectively, with 16 bases between them. Per the germline V gene, CDR1 is SGHRS and CDR2 is YFSETQ. The CDR3 is made up of 16 amino acids. The CDR3 reads CASSSSPRSPNTEAFF. The CDR3 nucleotides are TGCGCCAGCAGCTCGTCCCCAAGGAGCCCGAACACTGAAGCTTTCTTT.

The chain links TRBV3-1 (or the pseudogene TRBV3-2) to TRBJ2-2, with 9 bases that match TRBD2. The CDR3 is made up of 20 amino acids. CDR1 LGHDT and CDR2 YNNKEL come from the germline V gene (reference sequence). V was clipped by 4 bases and J by 4 bases; unmatched bases: 19. In DNA form, the CDR3 reads TGTGCCAGCAGCCCAAAAGAAGAGGCGGTAGCGGGGGTTTTCACCGGGGAGCTGTTTTTT. Residues: CASSPKEEAVAGVFTGELFF.

This clone occurred once. The gene calls are TRBV6-2 or TRBV6-3 and TRBJ2-5; possible D gene TRBD2, 6 bases. CDR3 length equals 14 residues. Germline assignment: CDR1 MNHEY and CDR2 SVGEGT. Trimming left V 5 bases short and J 1 base short, with 11 bases between. The CDR3: CASSRLAVQETQYF. The DNA for the CDR3 is TGTGCCAGCAGTCGGTTAGCGGTCCAAGAGACCCAGTACTTC.

The CDR3 spells CASSPGHSYEQYF. The CDR3 DNA reads TGTGCCAGCAGCCCGGGACACTCCTACGAGCAGTACTTC. The chain combines TRBV12-3 or TRBV12-4 with TRBJ2-7; maybe TRBD1 (6 bases). The CDR3 covers 13 residues. Trimming removed 6 bases from V and 0 bases from J, with 9 bases in between.

CDR3 sequence: CASSFHREVETQYF. DNA for the CDR3: TGTGCCAGCAGTTTCCACAGGGAAGTGGAGACCCAGTACTTC. The V and J genes are TRBV28 and TRBJ2-5, with D perhaps TRBD1 (6 bases). Germline-derived CDR1 and CDR2 are MDHEN and SYDVKM. This CDR3 spans 14 amino acids. Deletions cut 3 bases from V and 5 bases from J, with 13 bases between.

The rearrangement joins TRBV4-3 to TRBJ2-4, with D possibly being TRBD1 (6 bases). With 2 bases removed from V and 2 bases from J, the gap between germline ends came to 13 bases. CDR1 is LGHNA, CDR2 YSLEER, per germline. The CDR3 spans 16 residues. CDR3 in amino acids: CASSQLGGGTKNIQYF. CDR3 in DNA: TGCGCCAGCAGCCAATTAGGGGGTGGTACCAAAAACATTCAGTACTTC.

This chain uses TRBV4-1 with TRBJ1-1; D may be TRBD1 (6 bases). The CDR3 covers 14 residues. CDR1 and CDR2 from the germline V gene are MGHRA and YSYEKL. V was shortened by 10 bases and J by 4 bases, with 19 bases between the two germline ends. The CDR3 is CATRATGSVTEAFF. In nucleotides, the CDR3 is TGCGCCACCCGGGCTACAGGGTCGGTCACTGAAGCTTTCTTT.

The chain links TRBV6-1 to TRBJ2-4; D not certain. Germline assignment: CDR1 MNHNS and CDR2 SASEGT. Between the trimmed V and J ends, which lost 2 bases and 0 bases, there was a span of 8 bases. This CDR3 has 15 amino acids. CDR3 sequence: CASSEMGLAKNIQYF. In DNA, the CDR3 is TGTGCCAGCAGTGAAATGGGGTTAGCCAAAAACATTCAGTACTTC.

The chain uses TRBV4-3 and TRBJ2-3; a weak D match, TRBD2 (6 bases). The CDR3 is made up of 15 amino acids. Germline-derived CDR1 and CDR2 are LGHNA and YSLEER. Between the trimmed V and J ends, which lost 0 bases and 5 bases, there was a span of 12 bases. The CDR3 DNA is TGCGCCAGCAGCCAAGAAATCGGAGCGGGAGATACGCAGTATTTT. Its translation: CASSQEIGAGDTQYF.

The chain joins TRBV7-2 to TRBJ2-3, with D tentatively TRBD1 (6 bases). The CDR3 consists of 13 residues. The germline CDR1 and CDR2 sequences are SGHTA and FQGNSA. V dropped 3 bases and J dropped 4 bases, with 8 bases sitting between them. The CDR3 loop reads CASSFKGADTQYF. CDR3 coding DNA: TGTGCCAGCAGCTTTAAGGGGGCAGATACGCAGTATTTT. The whole variable domain, remainder taken from reference TRBV7-2 and TRBJ2-3, is GAGVSQSPSNKVTEKGKDVELRCDPISGHTALYWYRQSLGQGLEFLIYFQGNSAPDKSGLPSDRFSAERTGGSVSTLTIQRTQQEDSAVYLCASSFKGADTQYFGPGTRLTVL.

The V gene is TRBV4-1, the J gene TRBJ1-3; no firm D call. V lost 4 bases and J lost 3, with 7 bases in between. Germline V gene lookup returns CDR1 MGHRA and CDR2 YSYEKL. The CDR3 extends over 13 amino acids. The CDR3 DNA is TGCGCCAGCAGCCTCGGGTTTGGAAACACCATATATTTT. It specifies CASSLGFGNTIYF.

The genes are TRBV28 and TRBJ1-5; perhaps TRBD1 as D (5 bases). The V and J ends lost 2 bases and 6 bases respectively, with 11 bases between them. CDR1 and CDR2 (germline): MDHEN, SYDVKM. The CDR3 sequence is 14 residues long. The CDR3 DNA sequence: TGTGCCAGCAGTTTAAATGGGGGAGGTCAGCCCCAGCATTTT. Amino acid sequence: CASSLNGGGQPQHF.

This clone was observed a handful of times. The chain joins TRBV6-5 to TRBJ2-5, with TRBD2 matching 7 bases. The V gene's germline CDR1 is MNHEY and CDR2 SVGAGI. Trimming removed 6 bases from V and 1 base from J; junction bases left unmatched: 8. The CDR3 spans 15 residues. The CDR3 DNA reads as TGTGCCAGCAGCCCCGGACTAGGGGTCCAAGAGACCCAGTACTTC. Translating gives CASSPGLGVQETQYF.

V usage is TRBV12-5 and J usage is TRBJ1-2; D gene uncertain. V was shortened by 7 bases and J by 7 bases, with 13 bases between the two germline ends. The length of the CDR3 is 12 residues. Germline V lookup: CDR1 LGHNT, CDR2 FRNRAP. CDR3 in amino acids: CASASGPGGYTF. For the CDR3, the DNA is TGTGCTAGTGCCTCCGGGCCCGGTGGCTACACCTTC.

V and J are TRBV5-1 and TRBJ1-4; D gene unclear. The germline gives CDR1 SGHRS, CDR2 YFSETQ. V lost 4 bases and J lost 7, with 11 bases in between. CDR3 size: 13 residues. CDR3 residues: CASSMGSGEKLFF. The DNA for the CDR3 is TGCGCCAGCAGCATGGGAAGCGGTGAAAAACTGTTTTTT.

The chain combines TRBV18 with TRBJ1-3, with D possibly being TRBD1 (5 bases). Looked up from germline, CDR1 is KGHSH and CDR2 is LQKENI. The CDR3 totals 16 residues. V lost 5 bases, J lost 6 bases, and 20 bases lay in between. The CDR3 DNA follows: TGTGCCAGCTCAAGTCAAAGTACAGGAGGGGAAAACACCATATATTTT. It translates to CASSSQSTGGENTIYF.

V is TRBV5-6 and J is TRBJ1-5; D remains unclear. V lost 1 base and J 8 bases, leaving 10 bases between the germline ends. The germline V gene has CDR1 SGHDT and CDR2 YYEEEE. CDR3 length equals 13 residues. This chain's CDR3 is CASSLSGLEPQHF. DNA of the CDR3: TGTGCCAGCAGCTTGTCTGGTTTGGAGCCCCAGCATTTT. Looking up the rest from reference TRBV5-6 and TRBJ1-5 gives the full variable domain: DAGVTQSPTHLIKTRGQQVTLRCSPKSGHDTVSWYQQALGQGPQFIFQYYEEEERQRGNFPDRFSGHQFPNYSSELNVNALLLGDSALYLCASSLSGLEPQHFGDGTRLSIL.

Of note for this clone: Its ends do not fully match the called genes, so a read error is possible. The chain recombines TRBV7-9 with TRBJ2-2, with D maybe TRBD2 (5 bases). The CDR3 has 15 amino acids. The V gene's germline CDR1 is SEHNR and CDR2 FQNEAQ (reference sequence). The CDR3 protein is CASSLPPGNAGELFF. The CDR3 DNA is TGTGCCAGCAGCTTACCCCCCGGGAACGCCGGGGAGCTGTTTTTT.